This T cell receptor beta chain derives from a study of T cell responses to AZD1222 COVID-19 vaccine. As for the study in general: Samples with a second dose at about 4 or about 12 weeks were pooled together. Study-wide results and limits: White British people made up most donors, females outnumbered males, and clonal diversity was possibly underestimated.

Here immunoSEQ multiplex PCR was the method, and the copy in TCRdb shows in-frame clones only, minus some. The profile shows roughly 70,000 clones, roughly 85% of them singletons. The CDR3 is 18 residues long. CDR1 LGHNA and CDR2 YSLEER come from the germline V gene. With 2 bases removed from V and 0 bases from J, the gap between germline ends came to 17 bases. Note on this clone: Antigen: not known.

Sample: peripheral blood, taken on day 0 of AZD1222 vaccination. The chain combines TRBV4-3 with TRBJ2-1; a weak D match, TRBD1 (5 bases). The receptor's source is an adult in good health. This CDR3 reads CASSQFQQAPSSYNEQFF. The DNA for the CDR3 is TGCGCCAGCAGCCAATTCCAACAGGCGCCGAGCTCCTACAATGAGCAGTTCTTC.